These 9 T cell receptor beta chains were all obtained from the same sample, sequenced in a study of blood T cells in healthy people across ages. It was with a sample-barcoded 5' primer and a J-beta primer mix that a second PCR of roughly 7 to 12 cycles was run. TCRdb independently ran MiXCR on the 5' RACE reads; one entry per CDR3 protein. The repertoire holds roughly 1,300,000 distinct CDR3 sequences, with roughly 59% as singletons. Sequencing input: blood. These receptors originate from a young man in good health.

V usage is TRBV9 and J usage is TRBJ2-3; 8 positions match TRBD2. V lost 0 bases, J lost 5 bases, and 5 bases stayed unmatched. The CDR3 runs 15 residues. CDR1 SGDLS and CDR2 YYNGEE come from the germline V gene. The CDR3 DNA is TGTGCCAGCAGCGTAGCGGGAGGGCCGGAAGATACGCAGTATTTT. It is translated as CASSVAGGPEDTQYF.

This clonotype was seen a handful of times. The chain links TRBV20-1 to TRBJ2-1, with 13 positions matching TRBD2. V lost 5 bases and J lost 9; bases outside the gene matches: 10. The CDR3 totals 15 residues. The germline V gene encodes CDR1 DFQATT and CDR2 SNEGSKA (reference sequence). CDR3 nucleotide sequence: TGCAGTGCTGCCTCCCGGACTAGCGGGAGTGGTGAGCAGTTCTTC. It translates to CSAASRTSGSGEQFF.

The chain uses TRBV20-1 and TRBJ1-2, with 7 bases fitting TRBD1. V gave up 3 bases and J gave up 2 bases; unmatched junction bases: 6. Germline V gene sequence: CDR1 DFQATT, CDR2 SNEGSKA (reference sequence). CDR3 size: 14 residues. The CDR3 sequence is CSARISGGNYGYTF. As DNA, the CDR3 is TGCAGTGCTAGGATTTCAGGGGGGAACTATGGCTACACCTTC.

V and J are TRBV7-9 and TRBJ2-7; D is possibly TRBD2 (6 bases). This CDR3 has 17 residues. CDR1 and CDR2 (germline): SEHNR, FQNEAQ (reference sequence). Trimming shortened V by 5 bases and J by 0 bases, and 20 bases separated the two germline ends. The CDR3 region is CASSPQISRGVSYEQYF. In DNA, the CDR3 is TGTGCCAGCAGCCCACAAATTTCCCGCGGGGTCTCCTACGAGCAGTACTTC.

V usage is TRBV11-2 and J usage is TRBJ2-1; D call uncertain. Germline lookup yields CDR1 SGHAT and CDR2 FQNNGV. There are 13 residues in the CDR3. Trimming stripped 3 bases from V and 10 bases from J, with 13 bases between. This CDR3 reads CASSFPSSGEQFF. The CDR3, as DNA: TGTGCCAGCAGCTTCCCCTCCTCCGGGGAGCAGTTCTTC.

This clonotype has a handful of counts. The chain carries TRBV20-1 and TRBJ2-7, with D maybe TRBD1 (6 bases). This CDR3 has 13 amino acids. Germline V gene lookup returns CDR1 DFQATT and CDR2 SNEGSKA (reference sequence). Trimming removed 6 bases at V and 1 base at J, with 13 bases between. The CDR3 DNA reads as TGCAGTGCCTCGGGACATCTATCCTACGAGCAGTACTTC. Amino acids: CSASGHLSYEQYF.

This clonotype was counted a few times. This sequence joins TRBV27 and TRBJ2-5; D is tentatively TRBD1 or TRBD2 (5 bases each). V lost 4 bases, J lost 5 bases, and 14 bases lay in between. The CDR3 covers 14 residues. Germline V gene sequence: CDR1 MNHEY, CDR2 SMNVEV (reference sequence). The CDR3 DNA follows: TGTGCCAGCAGTTCCCTGGGGGAACCGGAGACCCAGTACTTC. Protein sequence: CASSSLGEPETQYF.

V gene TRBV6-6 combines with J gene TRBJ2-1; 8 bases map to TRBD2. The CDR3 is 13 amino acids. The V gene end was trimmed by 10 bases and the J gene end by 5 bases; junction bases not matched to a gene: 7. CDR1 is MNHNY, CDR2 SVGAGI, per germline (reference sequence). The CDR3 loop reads CATRLAYNNEQFF. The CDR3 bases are TGTGCCACTAGACTAGCGTACAACAATGAGCAGTTCTTC.

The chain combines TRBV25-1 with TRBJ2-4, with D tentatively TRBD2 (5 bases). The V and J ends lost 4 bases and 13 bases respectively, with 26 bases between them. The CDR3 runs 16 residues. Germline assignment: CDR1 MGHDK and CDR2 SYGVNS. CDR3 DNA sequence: TGTGCCAGCAGTGTAAGGACTCCAGCAACCCTACGAGAGCAGTACTTC. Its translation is CASSVRTPATLREQYF.